These 25 T cell receptor beta chains were sequenced from one sample in a study of shared clonotypes between healthy human individuals (dated by TCRdb to 2019 to 2021). Libraries were built with the immunoSEQ multiplex PCR assay. In TCRdb, the immuneACCESS table is reduced to in-frame sequences with V and J assigned. These tables do not hold every clone; where another copy was compared, an unresolved V gene accounts for under half, and the others remain unexplained. The sample table holds millions of clones, of which approximately 94% were seen once. The ten largest make up more than 1.5% of the sample. For the CD8 naive samples, CD45RO-negative cells were positively selected for CCR7, yielding a CD45RA+CCR7+ population from which TemRA cells were excluded. The sequenced material came from naive CD8+ T cells from PBMCs. The cell subset or site label on this specimen signifies: CD45RA+CCR7+. The receptors were sampled from a man younger than 35 in good health. Some clones in this sample may be carry-over from other donors' samples.

The table lists this clone with a count of one. This rearrangement joins TRBV6-6 to TRBJ2-3; 9 bases map to TRBD1. The trim removed 6 bases at V and 5 bases at J, leaving 9 bases unmatched. CDR3 length: 15 amino acids. Germline CDR1 is MNHNY and CDR2 is SVGAGI (reference sequence). CDR3 sequence reads: CASSGGQGLRDTQYF. CDR3 DNA: TGTGCCAGCAGCGGCGGACAGGGGCTACGAGATACGCAGTATTTT.

The chain has TRBV27 and TRBJ2-1; the match to TRBD2 covers 14 bases. Germline lookup yields CDR1 MNHEY and CDR2 SMNVEV (reference sequence). V trimming: 4 bases; J trimming: 3 bases; junction bases outside the gene matches: 5. This CDR3 region has 17 residues. For the CDR3, the DNA is TGTGCCAGCAGTTGGGGACTAGCGGGAGAGTTCTACAATGAGCAGTTCTTC. This sequence encodes CASSWGLAGEFYNEQFF.

The chain carries TRBV7-6 and TRBJ2-3; D tentatively fits TRBD1 or TRBD2 (5 bases each). The V end lost 7 bases, the J end lost 2 bases, and 25 bases lay between the germline ends. Germline V gives CDR1 SGHVS, CDR2 FNYEAQ. This CDR3 spans 18 amino acids. The CDR3 sequence: CASTLDLPGTFNTDTQYF. CDR3 sequence (DNA): TGTGCCAGCACACTGGATCTACCCGGGACCTTTAACACAGATACGCAGTATTTT. Full variable domain (missing parts from reference TRBV7-6 and TRBJ2-3): GAGVSQSPRYKVTKRGQDVALRCDPISGHVSLYWYRQALGQGPEFLTYFNYEAQQDKSGLPNDRFSAERPEGSISTLTIQRTEQRDSAMYRCASTLDLPGTFNTDTQYFGPGTRLTVL.

This clone was observed a handful of times. J is TRBJ1-5 and V is TRBV7-9; no firm D call. Trimming took off 7 bases at V and 2 bases at J, with 6 bases between the two ends. The CDR3 length is 12 residues. Germline CDR1 SEHNR, CDR2 FQNEAQ (reference sequence). As DNA, the CDR3 is TGTGCCAGCACGAGGGGCAATCAGCCCCAGCATTTT. Its protein is CASTRGNQPQHF.

The chain links TRBV9 to TRBJ1-1, with no clear D. With 4 bases removed from V and 3 bases from J, the gap between germline ends came to 13 bases. The CDR3 runs to 14 residues. Germline CDR1 SGDLS, CDR2 YYNGEE. This chain's CDR3 is CASSPRVLDTEAFF. The CDR3 bases are TGTGCCAGCAGCCCAAGGGTTCTGGACACTGAAGCTTTCTTT.

CDR3 in DNA: TGTGCCAGCAGTTCGATAACTAGCGGATACACAGATACGCAGTATTTT. This translates into CASSSITSGYTDTQYF. The chain combines TRBV27 with TRBJ2-3, with 8 nucleotides matching TRBD2. V shed 4 bases, J shed 2 bases, and the junction held 8 bases outside the gene matches. Looked up from germline, CDR1 is MNHEY and CDR2 is SMNVEV (reference sequence). CDR3 length equals 16 residues.

The chain employs TRBV19 and TRBJ2-7; 8 nucleotides align to TRBD1. Trimming at V came to 5 bases and at J to 3 bases, leaving 3 bases not matched to a gene. This CDR3 contains 13 residues. Germline V gives CDR1 LNHDA, CDR2 SQIVND (reference sequence). CDR3 coding DNA: TGTGCCAGTAGTTTTACAGGGGGCTACGAGCAGTACTTC. Its translation is CASSFTGGYEQYF. The variable domain in full, completed from reference TRBV19 and TRBJ2-7, reads DGGITQSPKYLFRKEGQNVTLSCEQNLNHDAMYWYRQDPGQGLRLIYYSQIVNDFQKGDIAEGYSVSREKKESFPLTVTSAQKNPTAFYLCASSFTGGYEQYFGPGTRLTVT.

This chain uses TRBV13 with TRBJ2-2, with no clear D. Trimming shortened V by 5 bases and J by 5 bases, and 15 bases separated the two germline ends. CDR3 length: 15 amino acids. Germline V CDR1 and CDR2: PRHDT, FYEKMQ (reference sequence). For the CDR3, the DNA is TGTGCCAGCAGCCTTCCGCCGTGGGGAACCGGGGAGCTGTTTTTT. Protein product: CASSLPPWGTGELFF. The full variable domain, its missing parts supplied by reference TRBV13 and TRBJ2-2, is AAGVIQSPRHLIKEKRETATLKCYPIPRHDTVYWYQQGPGQDPQFLISFYEKMQSDKGSIPDRFSAQQFSDYHSELNMSSLELGDSALYFCASSLPPWGTGELFFGEGSRLTVL.

Notes on this clone: A single base separates this from a much larger clone, so it may be a read error. Other DNA sequences in the same sample also yield this CDR3. The rearrangement uses TRBV11-2 and TRBJ2-3; no reliable D call. Per the germline V gene, CDR1 is SGHAT and CDR2 is FQNNGV. The CDR3 length is 13 residues. The V end was cut by 1 base, the J end by 0 bases, with 2 bases between. The CDR3 loop is CASSLGSTDTQYF. CDR3 nucleotide sequence: TGTGCCAGCAGCTTAGGGAGCACAGATACGCAGTATTTT.

V usage is TRBV7-9 and J usage is TRBJ2-2, with 11 bases fitting TRBD2. CDR1 and CDR2 (germline): SEHNR, FQNEAQ (reference sequence). CDR3 length equals 16 residues. With V trimmed by 5 bases and J by 1 base, 3 bases remained unmatched. The CDR3 here is CASSVGTSGNTGELFF. CDR3 bases: TGTGCCAGCAGCGTCGGGACTAGCGGGAACACCGGGGAGCTGTTTTTT. Full variable domain (missing parts from reference TRBV7-9 and TRBJ2-2): DTGVSQNPRHKITKRGQNVTFRCDPISEHNRLYWYRQTLGQGPEFLTYFQNEAQLEKSRLLSDRFSAERPKGSFSTLEIQRTEQGDSAMYLCASSVGTSGNTGELFFGEGSRLTVL.

Here the CDR3 DNA reads TGTGCCAGCAGCGTAGGTAGCGGGATCTCAGATACGCAGTATTTT. Residues: CASSVGSGISDTQYF. The rearrangement links TRBV9 to TRBJ2-3, with 8 bases lining up with TRBD2. Germline loops: CDR1 SGDLS, CDR2 YYNGEE. The CDR3 totals 15 residues. The junction had 4 bases not matched to a gene; V was cut back by 0 bases and J by 4 bases.

Turning to this clone: This same CDR3 is encoded by further DNA sequences in the sample. The rearrangement uses TRBV15 and TRBJ2-7; 10 bases agree with TRBD2. The CDR3 runs to 15 residues. The V gene end was trimmed by 4 bases and the J gene end by 4 bases; junction bases not matched to a gene: 7. CDR1 LNHNV and CDR2 YYDKDF come from the germline V gene (reference sequence). CDR3 region: CATSTGLAETYEQYF. The DNA for the CDR3 is TGTGCCACCAGCACAGGACTAGCGGAAACATACGAGCAGTACTTC.

The J gene is TRBJ1-5, the V gene TRBV19; 10 nucleotides match TRBD1. V was pared by 2 bases and J by 0 bases, with 7 bases of the junction left unmatched. This CDR3 contains 18 residues. CDR1 LNHDA and CDR2 SQIVND come from the germline V gene (reference sequence). The CDR3 DNA reads as TGTGCCAGTAGTATAAGGGACAGGGGCGCCTATAGCAATCAGCCCCAGCATTTT. It specifies CASSIRDRGAYSNQPQHF.

This chain uses TRBV7-6 with TRBJ2-2; TRBD1 is a possible D gene (5 bases). This CDR3 contains 15 residues. Trimming took off 5 bases at V and 4 bases at J, with 14 bases between the two ends. Germline loops: CDR1 SGHVS, CDR2 FNYEAQ. CDR3 DNA: TGTGCCAGCAGCGTCTCCAGGGTGGGCACCGGGGAGCTGTTTTTT. It codes for CASSVSRVGTGELFF.

The rearrangement joins TRBV4-3 to TRBJ1-4; a possible D gene is TRBD1 (5 bases). The CDR3 runs 17 residues. Trimming pared 0 bases from V and 4 bases from J, leaving 15 bases between. CDR1 LGHNA and CDR2 YSLEER come from the germline V gene. CDR3 DNA: TGCGCCAGCAGCCAAGACGGCAGGGCGACACTTAATGAAAAACTGTTTTTT. Amino acids: CASSQDGRATLNEKLFF.

This rearrangement joins TRBV4-2 to TRBJ2-5; D is perhaps TRBD1 (6 bases). This CDR3 contains 14 residues. The germline gives CDR1 LGHNA, CDR2 YNFKEQ. Trimming took 1 base from V and 5 from J, leaving 11 bases between them. The CDR3 DNA follows: TGTGCCAGCAGCCAAGGGGCAGGGGTGGAGACCCAGTACTTC. Protein sequence: CASSQGAGVETQYF.

The rearrangement links TRBV10-3 to TRBJ1-2; 8 nucleotides line up with TRBD1. The CDR3 is 14 residues long. V shed 2 bases and J 5 bases; nucleotides not matched to a gene: 4. Germline V gene sequence: CDR1 ENHRY, CDR2 SYGVKD. The CDR3: CAISEAGGGYGYTF. The CDR3 DNA reads TGTGCCATCAGTGAGGCAGGGGGCGGGTATGGCTACACCTTC.

Points on this clone: This specimen includes other DNA sequences encoding the same CDR3. The V gene is TRBV7-3, the J gene TRBJ2-3; TRBD2 matches 8 bases. Germline lookup yields CDR1 SGHTA and CDR2 FQGTGA. This CDR3 comprises 15 residues. Unmatched junction bases numbered 5, after V lost 5 bases and J lost 1 base. DNA for the CDR3: TGTGCCAGCAGCCCGCTAGCGGGTGGCACAGATACGCAGTATTTT. This codes for CASSPLAGGTDTQYF. Supplemented by reference TRBV7-3 and TRBJ2-3, the full variable domain reads GAGVSQTPSNKVTEKGKYVELRCDPISGHTALYWYRQSLGQGPEFLIYFQGTGAADDSGLPNDRFFAVRPEGSVSTLKIQRTERGDSAVYLCASSPLAGGTDTQYFGPGTRLTVL.

CDR3 region: CASSFQAGGQNSYEQYF. CDR3 sequence (DNA): TGCGCCAGCAGCTTTCAAGCGGGAGGGCAGAACTCCTACGAGCAGTACTTC. The chain couples TRBV5-1 to TRBJ2-7, with 10 bases identical to TRBD2. The CDR3 runs to 17 residues. V shed 2 bases, J shed 0 bases, and the junction held 8 bases outside the gene matches. Germline lookup yields CDR1 SGHRS and CDR2 YFSETQ.

The chain combines TRBV27 with TRBJ2-7, with D perhaps being TRBD1 or TRBD2 (6 bases each). The CDR3 length is 16 residues. Germline CDR1 and CDR2: MNHEY and SMNVEV (reference sequence). With 5 bases removed from V and 2 bases from J, the gap between germline ends came to 19 bases. The DNA for the CDR3 is TGTGCCAGCAGTCAAAGGGGGGACCCGGACCCCTACGAGCAGTACTTC. It yields the protein CASSQRGDPDPYEQYF.

The chain couples TRBV9 to TRBJ1-4; maybe TRBD1 (5 bases). Germline V gene lookup returns CDR1 SGDLS and CDR2 YYNGEE. The CDR3 has 14 residues. Trimming cost V 5 bases and J 8 bases, with 16 bases left between them. In DNA form, the CDR3 reads TGTGCCAGCAGTGGGGCGGATGGGACGGAAAAACTGTTTTTT. Translating gives CASSGADGTEKLFF.

A note on this clone: Sequence at one end of the junction differs from germline and may be a read error. The CDR3 region has the DNA TGTGTCAGCAACACGGGGGATGGGAATAGCAATCAGCCCCAGCATTTT. Translated: CVSNTGDGNSNQPQHF. The chain carries TRBV27 and TRBJ1-5; D might be TRBD1 (5 bases). CDR3 size: 16 residues. From germline, CDR1 is MNHEY and CDR2 SMNVEV (reference sequence).

The count of this clone is one. This chain connects TRBV15 to TRBJ1-2; no clear D. Trimming stripped 8 bases from V and 10 bases from J, with 29 bases between. This CDR3 is built from 16 residues. The V gene's germline CDR1 is LNHNV and CDR2 YYDKDF (reference sequence). The CDR3 coding sequence is TGTGCCACCGGTCAGGATAAGTTCTTAGGGAGGACGGACTACACCTTC. Protein: CATGQDKFLGRTDYTF.

This clone appeared once. Different DNA sequences within this sample yield the same CDR3. The chain has TRBV6-5 and TRBJ2-7, with 9 bases identical to TRBD2. CDR1 MNHEY and CDR2 SVGAGI come from the germline V gene. Germline trimming cut 0 bases from V and 3 bases from J; bases unmatched to any gene: 0. This CDR3 contains 14 residues. The CDR3 region is CASSYSSGGYEQYF. CDR3 sequence (DNA): TGTGCCAGCAGTTACTCTAGCGGGGGCTACGAGCAGTACTTC.

This clone showed up just a few times. This specimen includes other DNA sequences encoding the same CDR3. The chain couples TRBV9 to TRBJ1-1; no reliable D call. Germline V lookup: CDR1 SGDLS, CDR2 YYNGEE. This CDR3 spans 14 amino acids. V was shortened by 0 bases and J by 1 base, with 7 bases between the two germline ends. The CDR3, as DNA: TGTGCCAGCAGCGTAGCTCTGGGGAACACTGAAGCTTTCTTT. Translating it yields CASSVALGNTEAFF.